The entry below gives a single TCR beta chain sequence along with its context. What it recognizes is unknown. This sample was included in a study of cytomegalovirus exposure and HLA in healthy donors. At the level of the study: Membership in the Caucasian-associated ancestry cluster was found for 81% of fewer than 450 genotyped donors.

The length of the CDR3 is 18 residues. The junction had 7 bases not matched to a gene; V was cut back by 0 bases and J by 0 bases. Germline CDR1 reads LGHNA; CDR2 reads YNFKEQ. PCR used 60 Vbeta primers and 13 Jbeta primers. Clones were read by immunoSEQ multiplex PCR, and TCRdb kept only the in-frame ones, dropping some. The sample has around 130,000 clones, 84% seen once; the top ten hold less than 3.5%. The study, taken as a whole, reports: Apparent HLA restriction characterized most CMV-associated TCR beta chains in a later analysis. A later analysis, which compared TCR beta chains of equal frequency, found the HLA-associated ones more clonally expanded.

This chain connects TRBV4-2 to TRBJ2-2; 7 bases agree with TRBD2. This clonotype was sampled from a man aged 50 to 59 in good health and CMV-seronegative. What was sequenced was PBMCs. The CDR3 reads CASSQDRLATANTGELFF. The CDR3 nucleotides are TGTGCCAGCAGCCAAGACAGACTAGCCACCGCGAACACCGGGGAGCTGTTTTTT.